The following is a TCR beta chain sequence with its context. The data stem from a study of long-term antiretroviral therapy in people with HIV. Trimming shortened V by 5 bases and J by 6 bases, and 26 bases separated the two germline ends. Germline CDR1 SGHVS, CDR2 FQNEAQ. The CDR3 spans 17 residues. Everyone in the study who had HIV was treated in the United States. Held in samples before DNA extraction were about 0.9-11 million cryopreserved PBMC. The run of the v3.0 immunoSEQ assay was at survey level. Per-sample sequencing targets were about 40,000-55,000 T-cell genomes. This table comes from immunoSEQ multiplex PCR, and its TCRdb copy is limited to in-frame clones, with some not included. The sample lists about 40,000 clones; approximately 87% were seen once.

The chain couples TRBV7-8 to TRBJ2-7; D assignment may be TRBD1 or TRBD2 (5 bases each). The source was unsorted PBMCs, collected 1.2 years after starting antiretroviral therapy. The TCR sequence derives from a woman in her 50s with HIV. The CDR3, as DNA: TGTGCCAGCAGCAGCCTAGGGGCGTCGAGGGGTATTCTCGAGCAGTACTTC. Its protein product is CASSSLGASRGILEQYF.